This T cell receptor (beta chain) was recorded in a study of blood T cells in healthy people across ages. Overall study results and limits: More naive CD4+ cells and higher diversity were found in long-lived than in aged donors.

This CDR3 is built from 15 residues. Germline V CDR1 and CDR2: SGHAT, FQNNGV. This clonotype was recorded a few times. What it binds is not known. A second roughly 7 to 12 cycle PCR used barcoded and J-beta primers. Using its own MiXCR run on the 5' RACE reads, TCRdb lists one record per CDR3 protein. The sample includes roughly 1,100,000 distinct CDR3 sequences, almost 25% of them seen just once. These data also featured in a second study, about T cells of mothers and their children.

The V call is TRBV11-2, the J call TRBJ2-5; TRBD2 aligns across 9 bases. The J call is doubtful: the DNA matches TRBJ2-1 better. The sample was blood. This TCR was sampled from a girl aged 2 to 10 in good health. This CDR3 is CASSLGASGINEQFF. The DNA for the CDR3 is TGTGCCAGCAGCTTAGGTGCTAGCGGGATAAATGAGCAGTTCTTC.